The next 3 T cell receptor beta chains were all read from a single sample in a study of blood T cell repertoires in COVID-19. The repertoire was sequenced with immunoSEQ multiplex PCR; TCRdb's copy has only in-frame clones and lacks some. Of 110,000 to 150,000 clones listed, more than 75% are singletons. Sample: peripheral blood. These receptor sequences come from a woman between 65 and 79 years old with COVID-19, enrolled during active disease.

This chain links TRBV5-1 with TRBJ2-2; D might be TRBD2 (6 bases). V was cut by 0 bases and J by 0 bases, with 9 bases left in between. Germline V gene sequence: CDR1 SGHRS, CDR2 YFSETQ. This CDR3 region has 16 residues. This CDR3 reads CASSLETRSNTGELFF. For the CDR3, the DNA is TGCGCCAGCAGCTTGGAGACTAGGTCGAACACCGGGGAGCTGTTTTTT.

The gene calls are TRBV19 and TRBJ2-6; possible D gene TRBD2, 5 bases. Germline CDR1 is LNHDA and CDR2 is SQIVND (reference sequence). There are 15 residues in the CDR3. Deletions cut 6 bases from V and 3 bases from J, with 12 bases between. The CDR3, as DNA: TGTGCCAGTAGCGACCCCGGGGTTGGGGCCAACGTCCTGACTTTC. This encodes CASSDPGVGANVLTF. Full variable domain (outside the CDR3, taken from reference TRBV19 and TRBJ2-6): DGGITQSPKYLFRKEGQNVTLSCEQNLNHDAMYWYRQDPGQGLRLIYYSQIVNDFQKGDIAEGYSVSREKKESFPLTVTSAQKNPTAFYLCASSDPGVGANVLTFGAGSRLTVL.

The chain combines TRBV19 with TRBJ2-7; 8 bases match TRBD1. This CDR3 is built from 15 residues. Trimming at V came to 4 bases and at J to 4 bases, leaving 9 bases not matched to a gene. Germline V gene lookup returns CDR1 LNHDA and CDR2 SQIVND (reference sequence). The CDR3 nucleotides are TGTGCCAGTAGTAAACTCGGACAGGGTGAATACGAGCAGTACTTC. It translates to CASSKLGQGEYEQYF.